This TCR beta chain is from a study of Graves' ophthalmopathy and Graves' hyperthyroidism. The wider study: Peripheral blood (taken before any treatment) was collected at initial diagnosis.

This CDR3 comprises 14 residues. V shed 3 bases and J shed 3 bases, with 11 bases lying between them. None of the included patients had other autoimmune diseases, uncontrolled infections, pregnancy or lactation, as these led to exclusion. This clonotype was detected many times. Its specificity is not known. Points from the study as a whole: Progression of ophthalmopathy was predicted by the model with approximately 71% sensitivity and 72% to 85% specificity. The majority of expanded thyroid clonotypes above 0.001 frequency also occurred in blood.

Scientists amplified the TCR beta CDR3 regions from RNA transcripts. Scientists carried out first-round RT-PCR using HTBI primers and then a second-round multiplex PCR. From the multiplex PCR reads, TCRdb called clonotypes with MiXCR, one entry per CDR3 protein. The table has roughly 480,000 distinct CDR3 sequences, around 15% seen once. The sample taken for sequencing was blood. This receptor was taken from a woman aged 25 to 39 with Graves' ophthalmopathy. The J gene is TRBJ2-5, the V gene TRBV12-3 or TRBV12-4, with D perhaps matching TRBD1 (5 bases). CDR3 amino acids: CASSFQGRKETQYF. In nucleotides, the CDR3 is TGTGCCAGCAGTTTCCAGGGCAGGAAAGAGACCCAGTACTTC.